A selection of T cell receptor beta chains follows, all from one sample in a study of graft-versus-host responses after intestinal transplantation. Clones were read by immunoSEQ multiplex PCR, and TCRdb kept only the in-frame ones, dropping some. Counted here are about 66,000 clones, around 91% occurring once; the ten biggest clones make up roughly 1.3%. Their antigens are not known. The starting material was unstimulated CD8+ T cells sorted from spleen or lymph node cells, obtained before intestinal transplant. These receptors all come from a human donor who received an intestinal transplant. CDR3s include the opening cysteine and the closing phenylalanine or tryptophan. The D gene is left open where the match is weak. Some rows mark clone size as missing; the rest say once, few, many or name a class of expanded clone.

- | - | TRBJ2-7 | TRBV9 | TGTGCCAGCAGCGTAGAAGGAGGTATGGCGGGAGAGCAGTACTTC | CASSVEGGMAGEQYF
- | - | TRBJ1-2 | TRBV15 | TGTGCCACCAGCGTGGGGACACGGGGTGGCTACACCTTC | CATSVGTRGGYTF
- | - | TRBJ2-7 | TRBV5-6 | TGTGCCAGCAGCACCCTAGCGCAGGCTATCTACGAGCAGTACTTC | CASSTLAQAIYEQYF
- | - | TRBJ2-5 | TRBV27 | TGTGCCACCGGGGTCTTATCACAAGAGACCCAGTACTTC | CATGVLSQETQYF
- | - | TRBJ1-1 | TRBV29-1 | TGCAGCGTTGTACAGGGAAACCCTGAAGCTTTCTTT | CSVVQGNPEAFF
- | - | TRBJ1-1 | TRBV11-3 | TGTGCCAGCAGCTTACTTGGGCGTGAAGCTTTCTTT | CASSLLGREAFF
once | TRBD1 | TRBJ2-7 | TRBV7-6 | TGTGCCAGCAGCCATACAGGGGACGAGCAGTACTTC | CASSHTGDEQYF
once | - | TRBJ1-2 | TRBV19 | TGTGCCAGTAGTATCGGCGCAGGGGCTAACTATGGCTACACCTTC | CASSIGAGANYGYTF
- | - | TRBJ1-6 | TRBV11-2 | TGTGCCAGCAGCTTAGGACACCACAGGAGCTCCTATAATTCACCCCTCCACTTT | CASSLGHHRSSYNSPLHF
- | - | TRBJ2-3 | TRBV6-5 | TGTGCCAGCAGTTCCTATAAACCGGGATTTACGCAGTATTTT | CASSSYKPGFTQYF
once | TRBD2 | TRBJ2-1 | TRBV9 | TGTGCCAGCAGCGGGACTAGGTTGGATAATGAGCAGTTCTTC | CASSGTRLDNEQFF